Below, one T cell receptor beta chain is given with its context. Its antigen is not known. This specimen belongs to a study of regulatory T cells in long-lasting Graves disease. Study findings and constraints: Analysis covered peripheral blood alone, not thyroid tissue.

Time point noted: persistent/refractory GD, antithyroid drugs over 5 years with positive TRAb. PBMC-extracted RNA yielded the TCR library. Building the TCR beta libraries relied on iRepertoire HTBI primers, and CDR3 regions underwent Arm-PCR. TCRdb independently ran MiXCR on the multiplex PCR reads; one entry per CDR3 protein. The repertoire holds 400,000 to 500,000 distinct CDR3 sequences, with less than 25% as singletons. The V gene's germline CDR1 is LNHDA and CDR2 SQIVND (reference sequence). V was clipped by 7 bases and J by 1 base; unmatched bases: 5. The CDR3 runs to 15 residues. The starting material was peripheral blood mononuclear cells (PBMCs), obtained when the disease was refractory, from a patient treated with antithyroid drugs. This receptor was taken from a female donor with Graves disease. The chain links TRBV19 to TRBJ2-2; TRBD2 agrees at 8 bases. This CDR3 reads CASTVLAGNTGELFF. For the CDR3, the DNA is TGTGCCAGTACGGTTCTAGCGGGGAACACCGGGGAGCTGTTTTTT.